This T cell receptor (beta chain) stems from a study of blood T cell repertoires in COVID-19 (dated by TCRdb to 2018 to 2020). Broadly, across the study: The collaborator samples originated in the United States, Italy and Spain and spanned the acute and convalescent phases of COVID-19. The material from the prospective study consisted of cDNA or gDNA derived from T cells, B-cell-depleted T cells, or PBMCs. The dataset comprised deeply sampled blood TCRbeta repertoires from subjects exposed to, actively infected with, or recovered from COVID-19. A freely available public database, intended as a resource for researchers studying the immune response to SARS-CoV-2, is where the repertoires were released. Samples came from the ongoing ImmuneRACE study (first 160 participants) plus 1,254 subjects from 6 global collaborators. Sample metadata almost always included a de-identified subject ID, COVID-19 status, age in years and sex. HLA class I and class II types, where available, came from metadata supplied by the sample provider rather than from assay-based typing.

The immunoSEQ Assay, a bias-controlled multiplex PCR, was used to amplify TCRbeta CDR3 regions from genomic DNA. Regarding the original processing steps: Within the assay, amplification of reference gene primers was used to estimate how many nucleated cells each sample contained. To quantify the absolute abundance of each unique TCRbeta CDR3 rearrangement, sequence reads were collapsed and filtered. For each sample, productive Simpson clonality was calculated by taking the square root of Simpson's diversity index across productive rearrangements. The clones in this table, taken by TCRdb from immuneACCESS, are in-frame only. Not every clone is retained; where verified, under half of the shortfall comes from an unresolved V gene, and the cause of the rest is unknown. V and J calls and clone size are given by that table; D and trimming were obtained from the DNA. Present in this sample are about 87,000 clones, 60% to 80% of which were seen just once. Clones ranked in the top ten supply roughly 4.2% of the sample.

Broad study findings and their caveats: The amount of clinical and demographic metadata varied by source and participant and was provided uncurated.

The CDR3 contains 15 residues, cysteine and phenylalanine counted. The CDR3 DNA has 45 bases and is translated from base 1. CDR1 SGHVS and CDR2 FNYEAQ were looked up in the germline V gene. Relative to germline, V is 4 bases shorter and J is 6 bases shorter, with 15 bases between their ends. The collaborating institutions used their own protocols to collect whole blood in K2EDTA tubes. For TCRbeta analysis, collaborator samples were shipped as frozen whole blood, as isolated PBMCs, or as DNA extracted from either sample type. In regard to this clone: This receptor's antigen is unknown. No much larger clone is present one base from it, and per-base qualities are unavailable.

This TCR derives from a woman aged 45-60 years with acute or convalescent COVID-19. Specimen: peripheral blood. This receptor chain uses TRBV7-6 and TRBJ1-4, with the D gene uncertain. The CDR3 corresponds to CASSSRPSLDEKLFF. In nucleotide form, the sequence is TGTGCCAGCAGCTCTAGGCCGTCGCTGGATGAAAAACTGTTTTTT.